These 9 T cell receptor beta chains originate from one sample sequenced in a study of cytomegalovirus exposure and HLA in healthy donors. PCR involved 60 Vbeta and 13 Jbeta primers. The assay was immunoSEQ multiplex PCR, and TCRdb's table has in-frame clones only and misses some. The repertoire holds about 76,000 clones, with 60% to 75% as singletons. The sample was PBMCs. Source of these receptors: a middle-aged woman in good health and CMV-seropositive.

The V call is TRBV6-5, the J call TRBJ2-2, with unresolved D. V dropped 7 bases and J dropped 1 base, with 10 bases sitting between them. Germline V gene sequence: CDR1 MNHEY, CDR2 SVGAGI. The CDR3 totals 14 residues. Here the CDR3 reads CASTSQMNTGELFF. The CDR3 bases are TGTGCCAGCACTAGTCAAATGAACACCGGGGAGCTGTTTTTT.

The chain employs TRBV5-4 and TRBJ2-7; the D gene is possibly TRBD1 (6 bases). The CDR3 is made up of 15 amino acids. CDR1 and CDR2 (germline): SGHNT, YYREEE (reference sequence). V was trimmed by 4 bases and J by 5 bases, leaving 19 bases between them. CDR3 DNA sequence: TGTGCCAGCAGCCCTGGGGGCCAGGGTCGGGACGAGCAGTACTTC. Translated, it gives CASSPGGQGRDEQYF.

The chain links TRBV30 to TRBJ1-4; a possible D gene is TRBD1 (6 bases). The CDR3 consists of 15 residues. The V end lost 2 bases, the J end lost 8 bases, and 18 bases lay between the germline ends. CDR1 and CDR2 from the germline V gene are GTSNPN and SVGIG (reference sequence). The CDR3 reads CAWSLRGWGDEKLFF. The CDR3 coding sequence is TGTGCCTGGAGTCTCAGGGGATGGGGTGACGAAAAACTGTTTTTT.

This chain connects TRBV29-1 to TRBJ2-7; a weak D match, TRBD2 (6 bases). The CDR3 runs to 12 residues. CDR1 and CDR2 from the germline V gene are SQVTM and ANQGSEA. V was cut by 6 bases and J by 1 base, with 10 bases left in between. CDR3 sequence reads: CSVTRNSYEQYF. Here the CDR3 DNA reads TGCAGCGTGACTAGGAATTCCTACGAGCAGTACTTC.

This chain links TRBV4-1 with TRBJ2-3; D is uncertain. Looked up from germline, CDR1 is MGHRA and CDR2 is YSYEKL. Trimming shortened V by 0 bases and J by 0 bases, and 10 bases separated the two germline ends. The CDR3 consists of 16 residues. The CDR3 DNA sequence: TGCGCCAGCAGCCAAGATAGTCCCGAGAGCACAGATACGCAGTATTTT. This translates into CASSQDSPESTDTQYF.

The V gene is TRBV4-3, the J gene TRBJ2-3, with D possibly being TRBD2 (7 bases). Germline V gene data show CDR1 as LGHNA and CDR2 as YSLEER. Trimming took 0 bases from V and 0 from J, leaving 13 bases between them. The CDR3 sequence is 17 residues long. Here the CDR3 reads CASSQDGGGRSTDTQYF. The CDR3 nucleotides read TGCGCCAGCAGCCAAGATGGGGGGGGCCGGAGCACAGATACGCAGTATTTT.

J is TRBJ2-1 and V is TRBV6-6, with 12 bases matching TRBD2. V shed 6 bases and J 3 bases; nucleotides not matched to a gene: 3. Germline loops: CDR1 MNHNY, CDR2 SVGAGI (reference sequence). The CDR3 has 15 residues. In DNA form, the CDR3 reads TGTGCCAGCAGAGCACTAGCGGGGGGCTACAATGAGCAGTTCTTC. Translated, it gives CASRALAGGYNEQFF.

The rearrangement joins TRBV19 to TRBJ2-5; D gene unclear. This CDR3 spans 15 amino acids. The germline V and J ends were trimmed by 5 bases and 5 bases, with 18 bases remaining between them. Germline V gene data show CDR1 as LNHDA and CDR2 as SQIVND (reference sequence). The DNA for the CDR3 is TGTGCCAGTAGTCCCGACGGTGTCAGGTGGGAGACCCAGTACTTC. Translation gives CASSPDGVRWETQYF.

The chain is built from TRBV19 and TRBJ1-5; the D gene is possibly TRBD1 (6 bases). The CDR3 extends over 13 amino acids. Between the trimmed V and J ends, which lost 10 bases and 3 bases, there was a span of 13 bases. Germline V CDR1 and CDR2: LNHDA, SQIVND (reference sequence). The CDR3 DNA sequence: TGTGCCATAGGCCGGACAGTCAATCAGCCCCAGCATTTT. Its protein product is CAIGRTVNQPQHF.